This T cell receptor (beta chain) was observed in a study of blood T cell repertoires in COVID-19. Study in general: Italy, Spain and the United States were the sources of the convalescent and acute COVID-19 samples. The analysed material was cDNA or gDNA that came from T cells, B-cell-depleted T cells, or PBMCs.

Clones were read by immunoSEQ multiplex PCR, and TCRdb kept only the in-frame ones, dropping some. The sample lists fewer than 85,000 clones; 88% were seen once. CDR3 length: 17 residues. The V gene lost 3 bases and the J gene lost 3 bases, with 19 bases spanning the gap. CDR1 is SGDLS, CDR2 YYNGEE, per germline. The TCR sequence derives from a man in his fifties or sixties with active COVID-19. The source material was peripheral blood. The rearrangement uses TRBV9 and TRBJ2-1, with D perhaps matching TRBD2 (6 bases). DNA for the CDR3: TGTGCCAGCAGCGCCCCTTCTGGGGCGGGGATCTACAATGAGCAGTTCTTC. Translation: CASSAPSGAGIYNEQFF.